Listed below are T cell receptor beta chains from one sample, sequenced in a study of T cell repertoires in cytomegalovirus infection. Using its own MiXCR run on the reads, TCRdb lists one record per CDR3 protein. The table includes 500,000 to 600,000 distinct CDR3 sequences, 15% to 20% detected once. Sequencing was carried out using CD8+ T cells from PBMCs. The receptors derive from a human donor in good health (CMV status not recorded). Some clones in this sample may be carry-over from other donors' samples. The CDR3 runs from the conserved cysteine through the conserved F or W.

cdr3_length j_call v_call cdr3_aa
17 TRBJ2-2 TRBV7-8 CASSLDLAGGHTGELFF
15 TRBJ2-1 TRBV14 CASSRRGGRLNEQFF
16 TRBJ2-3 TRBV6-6 CASSYPGTGKTDTQYF
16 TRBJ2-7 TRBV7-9 CASSLPPSGANYEQYF
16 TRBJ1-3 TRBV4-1 CASSQEGGRLMGTIYF
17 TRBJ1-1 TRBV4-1 CASSQEEGRRRDTEAFF
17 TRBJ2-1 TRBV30 CAWSGEGLRLSYNEQFF
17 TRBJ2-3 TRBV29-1 CSVDSEASGIITDTQYF
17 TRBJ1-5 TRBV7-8 CASSYQQGPYSNQPQHF
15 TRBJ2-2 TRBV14 CASSSDRDNTGELFF
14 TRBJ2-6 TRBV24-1 CATSDFSGANVLTF
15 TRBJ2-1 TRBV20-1 CSARTPGLAGPEQFF
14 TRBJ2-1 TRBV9 CASSPGGVGNEQFF
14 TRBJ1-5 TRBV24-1 CATSGPYSNQPQHF
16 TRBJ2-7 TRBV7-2 CASSHPRQDISYEQYF
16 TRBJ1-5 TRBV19 CASSPEVADGNQPQHF
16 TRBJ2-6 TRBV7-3 CASSQAGRAGANVLTF
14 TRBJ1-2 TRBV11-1 CASSPRQANYGYTF
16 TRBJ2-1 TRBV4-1 CASSQFGVLEGDEQFF
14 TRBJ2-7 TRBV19 CASSIAAASYEQYF
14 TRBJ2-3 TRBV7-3 CASSLLAADATQYF
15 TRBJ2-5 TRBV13 CASSLRGMYQETQYF
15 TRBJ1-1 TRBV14 CASTPSQAVNTEAFF
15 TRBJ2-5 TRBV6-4 CASSDRHRELETQYF
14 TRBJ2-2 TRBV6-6 CASSRQTNTGELFF
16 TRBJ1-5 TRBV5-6 CASSFGRVGINQPQHF
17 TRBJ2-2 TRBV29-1 CSVEDRTGAPGTGELFF
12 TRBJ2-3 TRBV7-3 CASSYDTDTQYF
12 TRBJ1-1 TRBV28 CASTLGNTEAFF
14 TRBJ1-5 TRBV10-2 CASSEWASNQPQHF
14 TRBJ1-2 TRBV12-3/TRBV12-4 CASSLGGRGNGYTF
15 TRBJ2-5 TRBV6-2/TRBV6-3 CASSNLAGIQETQYF
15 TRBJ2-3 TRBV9 CASSVGAGSADTQYF
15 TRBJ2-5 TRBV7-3 CASSSTGLAEETQYF
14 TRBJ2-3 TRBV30 CAWDTSGSGDTQYF
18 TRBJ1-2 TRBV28 CASSLMGQGEDGGYGYTF
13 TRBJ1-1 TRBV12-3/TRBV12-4 CASRAGMNTEAFF
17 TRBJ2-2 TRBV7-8 CASSLDGTLLFTGELFF
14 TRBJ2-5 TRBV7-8 CASSPPWREETQYF
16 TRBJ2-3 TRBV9 CASSSKGGGSMDTQYF
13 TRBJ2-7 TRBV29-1 CSVEMGRPYEQYF
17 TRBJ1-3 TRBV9 CASSPTYPLISGNTIYF
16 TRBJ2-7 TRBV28 CASTFHPGQAAYEQYF
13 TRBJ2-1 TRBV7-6 CASSLGQGTEQFF
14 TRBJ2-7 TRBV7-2 CASSPDLSSYEQYF
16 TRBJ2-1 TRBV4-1 CASSRGGGVRRNEQLF
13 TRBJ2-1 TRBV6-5 CASSYSSRVEQFF
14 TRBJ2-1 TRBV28 CASSPSGRAFEQFF
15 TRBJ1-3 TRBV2 CASKGFRGWENTIYF
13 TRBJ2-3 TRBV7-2 CASSLIAQDTQYF
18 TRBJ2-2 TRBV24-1 CATPRDRANREVTGELFF
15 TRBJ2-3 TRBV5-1 CASSYRETSTDTQYF
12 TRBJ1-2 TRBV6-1 CATLRTGPGYTF
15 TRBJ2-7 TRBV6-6 CASTQRGEGPYEQYF
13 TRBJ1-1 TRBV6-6 CASSPNAGTEAFF